The T cell receptor beta chain under discussion was sequenced for a study of shared clonotypes between healthy human individuals. As for this clone: Its antigen is unknown.

V trimming: 2 bases; J trimming: 7 bases; junction bases outside the gene matches: 8. The CDR3 length is 14 residues. CDR1 is SGHRS, CDR2 YFSETQ, per germline. Study-level findings and limits: Estimated richness was generally greater in naive than memory subsets.

TCRdb's table, derived via immunoSEQ multiplex PCR, lists solely in-frame clones and lacks some. The table lists about 1 million clones, around 82% of them singletons, with about 0.52% in the top ten. Sequencing was performed on memory CD4+ T cells from PBMCs. Specified subset: CD45RA-negative fraction. The receptor's source is a man aged 18 to 30 in good health. Some clones in this sample may be carry-over from other donors' samples. This chain links TRBV5-1 with TRBJ1-1, with TRBD1 matching over 7 bases. The CDR3: CASSFPEGASEAFF. As DNA, the CDR3 is TGCGCCAGCAGCTTTCCTGAGGGGGCCAGTGAAGCTTTCTTT. Full variable domain (missing parts from reference TRBV5-1 and TRBJ1-1): KAGVTQTPRYLIKTRGQQVTLSCSPISGHRSVSWYQQTPGQGLQFLFEYFSETQRNKGNFPGRFSGRQFSNSRSEMNVSTLELGDSALYLCASSFPEGASEAFFGQGTRLTVV.